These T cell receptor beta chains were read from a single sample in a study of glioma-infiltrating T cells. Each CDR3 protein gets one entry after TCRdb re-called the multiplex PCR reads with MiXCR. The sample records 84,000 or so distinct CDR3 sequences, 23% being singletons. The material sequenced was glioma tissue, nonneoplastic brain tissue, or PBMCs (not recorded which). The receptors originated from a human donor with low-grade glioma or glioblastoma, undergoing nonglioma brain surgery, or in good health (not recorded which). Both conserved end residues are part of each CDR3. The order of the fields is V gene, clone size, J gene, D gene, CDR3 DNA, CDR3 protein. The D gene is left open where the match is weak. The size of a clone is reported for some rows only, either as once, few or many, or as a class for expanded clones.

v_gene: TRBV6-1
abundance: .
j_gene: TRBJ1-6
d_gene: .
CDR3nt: TGTGCCAGCACCAAGGACGGGGTATACTCACCTCTCCACTTT
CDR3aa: CASTKDGVYSPLHF

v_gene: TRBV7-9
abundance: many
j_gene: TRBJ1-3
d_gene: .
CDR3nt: TGTGCCAGCAGCTTAATTGCAGGGTCTGGAAACACCATATATTTT
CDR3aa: CASSLIAGSGNTIYF

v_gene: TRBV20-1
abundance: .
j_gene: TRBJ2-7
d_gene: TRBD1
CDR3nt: TGCAGTGCCCCGGGACAGCACAATGAGAAGTACTTC
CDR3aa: CSAPGQHNEKYF

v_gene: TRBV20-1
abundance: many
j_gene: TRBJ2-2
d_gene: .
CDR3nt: TGCAGTGCTAGTAGTCAGGGGTTGAGGGAGCTGTTTTTT
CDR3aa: CSASSQGLRELFF

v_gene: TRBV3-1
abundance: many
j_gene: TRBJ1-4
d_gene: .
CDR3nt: TGTGCCAGCAGCCTCCGATCCGATCACAGGGTGGTTGAAAAACTGTTTTTT
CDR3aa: CASSLRSDHRVVEKLFF

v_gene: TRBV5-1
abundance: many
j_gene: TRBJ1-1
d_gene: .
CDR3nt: TGTGCCAGCAGCCGAACAGGGAACACTGAAGCTTTCTTT
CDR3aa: CASSRTGNTEAFF

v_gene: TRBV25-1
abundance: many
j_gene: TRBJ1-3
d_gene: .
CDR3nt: TGTGCCACCACATTCTCCTCTGGAAACACCATATATTTT
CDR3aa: CATTFSSGNTIYF

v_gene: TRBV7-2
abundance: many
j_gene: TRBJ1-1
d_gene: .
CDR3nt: TGTGCCAGCAGCAGCCAGGGAAAGGGGCGGCTGAACACTGAAGCTTTCTTT
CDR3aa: CASSSQGKGRLNTEAFF

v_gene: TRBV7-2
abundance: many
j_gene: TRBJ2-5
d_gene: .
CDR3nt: TGTGCCAGCAGCTTACGGCGGAATCGAGTTGAGACCCAGTACTTC
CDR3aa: CASSLRRNRVETQYF

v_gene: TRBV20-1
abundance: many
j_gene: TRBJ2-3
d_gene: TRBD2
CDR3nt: TGCAGTGGACTAGCGGGAGGCCATACGCAGTATTTT
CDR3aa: CSGLAGGHTQYF

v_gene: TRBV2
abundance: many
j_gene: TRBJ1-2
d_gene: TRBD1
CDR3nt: TGTGCCAGCAGTTTGGACAGGTCTAACTATGGCTACACCTTC
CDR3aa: CASSLDRSNYGYTF

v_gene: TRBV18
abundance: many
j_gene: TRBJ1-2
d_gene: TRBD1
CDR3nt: TGTGCCAGCTCACAACTGACCGGACAGGAGTATGGCTACACCTTC
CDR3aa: CASSQLTGQEYGYTF

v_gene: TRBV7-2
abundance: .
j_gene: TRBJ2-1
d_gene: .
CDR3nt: TGTGCCAGCAGCTTAGCGCCTACCCTTTACAATGAGCAGTTCTTC
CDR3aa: CASSLAPTLYNEQFF

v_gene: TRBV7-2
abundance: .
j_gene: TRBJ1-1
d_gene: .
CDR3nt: TGTGCCAGCAGCCCCACATTGATAAACACTGAAGCTTTCTTT
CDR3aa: CASSPTLINTEAFF

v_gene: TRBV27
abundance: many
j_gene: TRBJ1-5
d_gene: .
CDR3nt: TGTGCCAGCAGTCCTATCAGGGAAGGTCAGCCCCAGCATTTT
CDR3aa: CASSPIREGQPQHF

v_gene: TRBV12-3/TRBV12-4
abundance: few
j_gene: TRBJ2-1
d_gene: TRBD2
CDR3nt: TGTGCCAGCAGTGACCAAGGACTAGCGGGAGGCCTTTACAATGAGCAGTTCTTC
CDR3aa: CASSDQGLAGGLYNEQFF

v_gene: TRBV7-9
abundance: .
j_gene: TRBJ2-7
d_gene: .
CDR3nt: TGTGCCAGCAGCTTCAGAGGTTCCTCCTACGAGCAGTACTTC
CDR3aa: CASSFRGSSYEQYF

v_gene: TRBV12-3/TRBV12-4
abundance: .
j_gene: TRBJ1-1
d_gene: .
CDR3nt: TGTGCCAGCAGTTTATCACAGGCGATAACTAACACTGAAGCTTTCTTT
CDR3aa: CASSLSQAITNTEAFF

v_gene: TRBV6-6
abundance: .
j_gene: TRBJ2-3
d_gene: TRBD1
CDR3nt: TGTGCCAGCAGTTACTTGAACAGGGGGGAGCATTCAGATACGCAGTATTTT
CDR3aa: CASSYLNRGEHSDTQYF

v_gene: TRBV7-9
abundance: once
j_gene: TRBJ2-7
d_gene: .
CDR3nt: TGTGCCAGCAGCCCCTGGGCAGGATCGGCCTACGAGCAGTACTTC
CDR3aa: CASSPWAGSAYEQYF

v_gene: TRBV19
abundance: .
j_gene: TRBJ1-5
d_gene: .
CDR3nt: TGTGCCAGTAGTATAAACCTCAATCAGCCCCAGCATTTT
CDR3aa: CASSINLNQPQHF

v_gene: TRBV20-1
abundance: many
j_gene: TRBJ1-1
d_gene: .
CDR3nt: TGCAGTGCTAGAGTCAGCACGAACACTGAAGCTTTCTTT
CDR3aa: CSARVSTNTEAFF

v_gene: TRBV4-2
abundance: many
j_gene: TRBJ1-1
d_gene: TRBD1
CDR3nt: TGTGCCAGCAGCCAAGCCGGGACAGAGAACACTGAAGCTTTCTTT
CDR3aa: CASSQAGTENTEAFF

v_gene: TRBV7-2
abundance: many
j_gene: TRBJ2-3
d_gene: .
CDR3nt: TGTGCCAGCAGCTTAGGGCCATTCACAGATACGCAGTATTTT
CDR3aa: CASSLGPFTDTQYF

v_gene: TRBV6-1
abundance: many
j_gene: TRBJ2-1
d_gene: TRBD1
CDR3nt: TGTGCCAGCAGTTGGGACAGGGGGATTTCCTACAATGAGCAGTTCTTC
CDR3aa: CASSWDRGISYNEQFF

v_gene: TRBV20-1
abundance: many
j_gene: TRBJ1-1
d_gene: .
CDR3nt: TGCAGTGCTAGGAGGGGCCGGGACACTGAAGCTTTCTTT
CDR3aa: CSARRGRDTEAFF

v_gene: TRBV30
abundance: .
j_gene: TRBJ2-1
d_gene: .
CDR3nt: TGTGCCTGGAGTGTACGTGGACACATCGCCGCATTC
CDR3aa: CAWSVRGHIAAF

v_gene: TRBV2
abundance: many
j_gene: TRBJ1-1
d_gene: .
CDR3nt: TGTGCCAGCAGCCGAATCGGGGGCAACACTGAAGCTTTCTTT
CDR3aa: CASSRIGGNTEAFF

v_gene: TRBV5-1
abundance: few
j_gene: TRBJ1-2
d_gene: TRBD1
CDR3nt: TGCGCCAGCAGCATTGACAGGGATGGCTACACCTTC
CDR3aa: CASSIDRDGYTF

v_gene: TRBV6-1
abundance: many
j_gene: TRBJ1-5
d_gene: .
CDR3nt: TGTGCCAGCAGTTACGGGGGTAGGGCGGGAGAGAATCAGCCCCAGCATTTT
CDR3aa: CASSYGGRAGENQPQHF

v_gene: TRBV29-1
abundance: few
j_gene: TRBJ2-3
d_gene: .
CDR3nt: TGCAGCGACCGGGACAACGGAAATACGCAGTATTTT
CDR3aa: CSDRDNGNTQYF

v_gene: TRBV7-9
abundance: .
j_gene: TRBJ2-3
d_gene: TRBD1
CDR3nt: TGTGGCAGCAGCTTAGCTTGTACAGGGGGGATTGGCGCAGATACGCAGTATTTT
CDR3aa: CGSSLACTGGIGADTQYF

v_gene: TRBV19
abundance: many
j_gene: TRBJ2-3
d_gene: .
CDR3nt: TGTGCCAGTAGTAACAGGGACACAGATACGCAGTATTTT
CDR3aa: CASSNRDTDTQYF

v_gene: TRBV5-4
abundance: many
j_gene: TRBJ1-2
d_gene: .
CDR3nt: TGTGCCAGCAGCCCTTCGGTGGGGCCCTATGGCTACACCTTC
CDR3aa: CASSPSVGPYGYTF

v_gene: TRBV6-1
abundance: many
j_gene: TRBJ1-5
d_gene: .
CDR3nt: TGTGCCAGCAGTGACCCTCACAGGGTGAAGCAGCCCCAGCATTTT
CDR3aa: CASSDPHRVKQPQHF

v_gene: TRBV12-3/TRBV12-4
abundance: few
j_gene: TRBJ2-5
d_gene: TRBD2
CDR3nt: TGTGCCAGCAGTTTCCGGTCGACTAGCGGAGCCGCACAGTACTTC
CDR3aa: CASSFRSTSGAAQYF

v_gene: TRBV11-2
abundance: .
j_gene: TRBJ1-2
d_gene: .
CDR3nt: TGTGCCAGCAGGGAAAATAACAGGATATATGGCTACACCTTC
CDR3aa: CASRENNRIYGYTF

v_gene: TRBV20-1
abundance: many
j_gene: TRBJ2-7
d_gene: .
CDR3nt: TGCAGTGCTAGACCGAGCTCCTACGAGCAGTACTTC
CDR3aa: CSARPSSYEQYF

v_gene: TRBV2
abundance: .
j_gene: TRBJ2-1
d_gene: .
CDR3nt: TGTGCCAGCAGCCGGGACTCGAACAATGAGCAGTTCTTC
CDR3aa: CASSRDSNNEQFF

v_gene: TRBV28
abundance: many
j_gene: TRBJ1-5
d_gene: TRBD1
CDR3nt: TGTGCCAGCAGTTCAGGGGCCAGGGGGAGCAATCAGCCCCAGCATTTT
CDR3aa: CASSSGARGSNQPQHF

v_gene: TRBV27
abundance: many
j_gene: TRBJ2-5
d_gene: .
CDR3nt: TGTGCCAGCAGTTTATCCCGCGCGCGGGGCTCGGAGACCCAGTACTTC
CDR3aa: CASSLSRARGSETQYF

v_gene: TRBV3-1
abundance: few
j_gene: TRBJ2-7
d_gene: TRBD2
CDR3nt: TGTGCCAGCAGAGGGGCGGGGGTTTCCTACGAGCAGTACTTC
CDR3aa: CASRGAGVSYEQYF

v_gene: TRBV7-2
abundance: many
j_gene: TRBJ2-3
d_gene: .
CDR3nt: TGTGCCAGCAGCTCGGCTATGGGGACTACAGATACGCAGTATTTT
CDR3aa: CASSSAMGTTDTQYF

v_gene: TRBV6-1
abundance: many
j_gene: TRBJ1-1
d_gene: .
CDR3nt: TGTGCCAGCCCCCGGACGGCGAACACTGAAGCTTTCTTT
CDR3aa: CASPRTANTEAFF

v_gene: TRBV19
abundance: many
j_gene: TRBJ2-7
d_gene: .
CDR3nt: TGTGCCAGTAGCCGTCCTAGGGGATACGAGCAGTACTTC
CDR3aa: CASSRPRGYEQYF

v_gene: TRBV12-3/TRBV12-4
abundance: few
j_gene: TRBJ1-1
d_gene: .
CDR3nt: TGTGCCAGCAGTCTCTACCGGGACACGAACACTGAAGCTTTCTTT
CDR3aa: CASSLYRDTNTEAFF

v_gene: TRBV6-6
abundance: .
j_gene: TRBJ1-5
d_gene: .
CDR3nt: TGTGCCAGCACCAGGGGAAGCAATCAGCCCCAGCATTTT
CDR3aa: CASTRGSNQPQHF

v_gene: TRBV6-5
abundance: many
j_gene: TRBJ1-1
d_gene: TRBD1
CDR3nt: TGTGCCAGCAGTTACTTCAGGGGGCCCACTGAAGCTTTCTTT
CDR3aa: CASSYFRGPTEAFF

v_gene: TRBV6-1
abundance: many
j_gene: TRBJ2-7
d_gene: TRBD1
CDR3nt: TGTGCCAGCAGGAACAGGGGGACCTACGAGCAGTACTTC
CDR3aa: CASRNRGTYEQYF

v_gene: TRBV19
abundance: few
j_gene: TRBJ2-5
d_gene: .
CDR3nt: TGTGCCAGTAGTGTGGTTAGCGGCGACCAAGAGACCCAGTACTTC
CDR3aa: CASSVVSGDQETQYF

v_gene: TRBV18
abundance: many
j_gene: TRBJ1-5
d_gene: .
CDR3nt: TGTGCCAGCTCACGGGCCATTGACGGGCAGCCCCAGCATTTT
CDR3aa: CASSRAIDGQPQHF